These T cell receptor beta chains were read from a single sample in a study of tumor-infiltrating lymphocytes in primary liver carcinoma. One entry per CDR3 protein results from TCRdb running MiXCR on the multiplex PCR reads. This sample has roughly 120,000 distinct CDR3 sequences, with roughly 75% found just once. Sequenced material: tumor-adjacent normal liver tissue. Receptor source: a woman aged 55-70 years with primary liver carcinoma and hepatitis B virus infection. Both conserved end residues are part of each CDR3. The D gene is left open where the match is weak. Some rows mark clone size as missing; the rest say once, few, many or name a class of expanded clone.

NA	TRBV11-2	TRBJ2-1	NA	CTISLESYNEQFF	TGTACCATCAGCTTAGAATCATACAATGAGCAGTTCTTC
NA	TRBV11-2	TRBJ2-3	NA	CASSSGPSHTNTQYF	TGTGCCAGCAGCTCGGGACCTAGCCATACAAATACGCAGTACTTT
NA	TRBV29-1	TRBJ2-3	NA	CSVALTRNTDTQYF	TGCAGCGTTGCCTTGACCCGGAACACAGATACGCAGTATTTT
NA	TRBV21-1	TRBJ2-3	many	CASSEGLLAGGGSGTDTQYF	TGTGCCAGCAGCGAAGGCCTACTAGCGGGAGGTGGGAGTGGCACAGATACGCAGTATTTT
TRBD1	TRBV12-3/TRBV12-4	TRBJ2-1	NA	CASSPWDRYYIEQFF	TGTGCCAGCAGTCCCTGGGACAGATATTACATTGAGCAGTTCTTC
TRBD2	TRBV12-3/TRBV12-4	TRBJ2-1	NA	CTSSSPTSGDNEQFF	TGTACCAGCAGTTCACCGACTAGCGGAGACAATGAACAGTTCTTC
NA	TRBV29-1	TRBJ2-1	NA	CGVETYYEQFF	TGCGGCGTTGAGACCTACTATGAGCAGTTCTTC
NA	TRBV7-8	TRBJ2-7	NA	CASSLRGRPYKQYF	TGTGCCAGCAGCTTACGGGGGCGACCCTACAAGCAGTACTTC
TRBD2	TRBV29-1	TRBJ2-1	once	CSGSLGLRLAGGNEQFF	TGCAGCGGTTCGCTGGGACTCCGACTAGCGGGAGGCAATGAGCAGTTCTTC
NA	TRBV6-2/TRBV6-3	TRBJ1-5	many	CASSYSFGGSYSNQPQHF	TGTGCCAGCAGTTACTCTTTCGGGGGTTCGTATAGCAATCAGCCCCAGCATTTT
NA	TRBV6-5	TRBJ2-5	NA	CASSYPTRGRRETQYF	TGTGCCAGCAGTTACCCGACTAGAGGGAGACGGGAGACCCAGTACTTC
NA	TRBV12-3/TRBV12-4	TRBJ2-1	NA	CASSLEGGRIRNEQFF	TGCGCCAGCAGTTTAGAAGGCGGAAGGATAAGAAATGAGCAGTTCTTC
NA	TRBV28	TRBJ1-1	NA	CDSTPGGRDTEAFF	TGTGACAGCACCCCCGGGGGGAGGGACACTGAAGCTTTCTTT
TRBD2	TRBV5-8	TRBJ2-3	NA	CASNIGTSGSSDTQYF	TGTGCCAGCAACATAGGGACTAGCGGGAGTTCAGATACACAGTATTTT
NA	TRBV5-5	TRBJ2-2	few	CASGLVVGELFF	TGTGCCAGCGGCTTGGTTGTCGGGGAGCTGTTTTTT
TRBD1	TRBV11-2	TRBJ1-3	NA	CASSSRPNRGVYPGNTIYF	TGTGCCAGCAGCTCACGCCCGAACAGGGGAGTGTACCCTGGAAACACCATATATTTT
NA	TRBV12-3/TRBV12-4	TRBJ2-1	NA	CASSSRQGYYNEQFF	TGTGCCAGCAGTTCGAGGCAGGGGTACTACAATGAGCAGTTCTTT
NA	TRBV5-8	TRBJ2-7	few	CASSLDRDLYEQYF	TGTGCCAGCAGCTTGGACCGGGACCTCTACGAGCAGTACTTC
TRBD1	TRBV5-1	TRBJ2-2	NA	CASSKGTGVWTGELLF	TGCGCCAGCAGCAAGGGGACAGGGGTCTGGACCGGGGAGCTGCTTTTT
NA	TRBV11-2	TRBJ2-5	NA	CAGGRGAQEAQYF	TGTGCTGGAGGGAGGGGGGCCCAAGAGGCCCAGTACTTC
NA	TRBV28	TRBJ2-3	once	CASSPQGPYTQYF	TGTGCCAGCAGTCCTCAGGGTCCATATACGCAGTATTTT
NA	TRBV6-2/TRBV6-3	TRBJ2-3	NA	CTSRQHVAALDTQYF	TGTACCAGCAGACAGCATGTAGCGGCACTAGATACGCAGTATTTT
NA	TRBV11-2	TRBJ1-6	once	CASGLGGYESFLHF	TGTGCCAGCGGCTTAGGCGGCTATGAATCATTCCTCCACTTT
NA	TRBV11-2	TRBJ2-7	NA	CVGILGRKYEQYF	TGTGTCGGCATCTTAGGCAGGAAGTACGAGCAGTACTTC
NA	TRBV11-2	TRBJ2-1	NA	CASSLEGGSIGELFF	TGTGCCAGCAGCTTAGAAGGAGGAAGTATCGGTGAGTTGTTCTTC
NA	TRBV29-1	TRBJ1-2	NA	CSARTWCNYGYTF	TGCAGCGCCCGGACATGGTGTAACTATGGCTACACCTTC
TRBD2	TRBV11-2	TRBJ2-3	NA	CANSSEGGTSDRWADTQYF	TGTGCCAACAGCTCAGAAGGTGGGACTAGCGACCGGTGGGCGGATACACAGTATTTT
NA	TRBV11-2	TRBJ2-5	NA	CASSLDQVLKTRYF	TGCGCCAGCAGCTTAGATCAGGTCCTGAAGACCCGGTACTTC
TRBD1	TRBV10-3	TRBJ2-7	NA	CDINPGGTGSYEQYF	TGTGACATTAACCCTGGGGGGACAGGGAGCTACGAGCAGTACTTC
TRBD2	TRBV6-5	TRBJ2-1	NA	CVSRPTLTSGFDEQFF	TGTGTCAGCAGGCCCACCCTCACTAGCGGATTCGATGAGCAGTTCTTC
NA	TRBV11-2	TRBJ2-1	NA	CAGSPGEGLNEQFF	TGTGCCGGCAGCCCAGGGGAGGGGCTCAATGAGCAGTTCTTC
NA	TRBV13	TRBJ2-1	many	CASSLSLTSFYNEQFF	TGTGCCAGCAGCCTCTCCCTTACCAGCTTCTACAATGAGCAGTTCTTC
TRBD2	TRBV4-2	TRBJ2-7	NA	CVSNQGGLAYEQYF	TGTGTCAGCAACCAAGGGGGACTAGCCTACGAGCAGTACTTC
NA	TRBV21-1	TRBJ1-4	NA	CASSHRDRETRNEKLFF	TGTGCCAGCAGCCACCGGGACCGCGAAACACGGAATGAAAAACTGTTTTTT
NA	TRBV7-8	TRBJ1-1	NA	CASNLRGGNTEAFF	TGTGCCAGCAATTTGCGGGGTGGGAACACTGAAGCTTTCTTT
NA	TRBV12-3/TRBV12-4	TRBJ1-5	many	CASSSGYSNQPQHF	TGTGCCAGCAGTTCAGGGTATAGCAATCAGCCCCAGCATTTT
NA	TRBV11-2	TRBJ2-5	NA	CTSSPTREYQETQYF	TGTACCAGTAGCCCCACTAGGGAGTACCAAGAGACTCAGTACTTC
NA	TRBV13	TRBJ2-2	many	CASSLGLLAGELFF	TGTGCCAGCAGCTTAGGTCTCTTGGCCGGGGAGCTGTTTTTT
NA	TRBV6-1	TRBJ1-2	NA	CASSGVGREIYGYTF	TGTGCCAGCAGTGGAGTCGGAAGAGAGATTTATGGCTACACCTTC
NA	TRBV29-1	TRBJ2-7	NA	CSVEGRSSSYEQYF	TGCAGCGTCGAAGGCCGCAGCAGCTCCTACGAGCAGTACTTC
NA	TRBV6-5	TRBJ1-5	NA	CVISRPNQPQHF	TGTGTCATCAGCCGACCCAATCAGCCCCAGCATTTT
TRBD1	TRBV6-5	TRBJ1-1	NA	CASTIGTANTEAFF	TGTGCCAGCACCATCGGGACAGCGAACACTGAAGCCTTCTTT
NA	TRBV4-1	TRBJ1-1	NA	CSSSADNRNTEAFF	TGCTCCAGCAGCGCAGACAACAGGAACACTGAAGCTTTCTTT
NA	TRBV29-1	TRBJ2-3	NA	CSVALFRNTDMQYF	TGCAGCGTTGCCCTGTTCCGGAACACAGATATGCAGTATTTT
NA	TRBV4-1	TRBJ2-5	many	CASSFRTMGAQYF	TGCGCCAGCAGCTTCCGGACAATGGGGGCCCAGTACTTC
NA	TRBV11-3	TRBJ2-5	few	CASSLVASGEIQYF	TGTGCCAGCAGCTTAGTGGCAAGTGGAGAGATCCAGTACTTC
NA	TRBV7-3	TRBJ2-2	NA	CASSPQGGENTGELFF	TGTGCCAGCAGCCCCCAGGGGGGGGAGAACACCGGGGAGCTGTTTTTT
TRBD1	TRBV6-1	TRBJ1-1	NA	CASSRGQGTVGTEAFF	TGTGCCAGCTCCCGAGGGCAGGGGACAGTAGGGACTGAAGCTTTCTTT
NA	TRBV4-2	TRBJ1-6	NA	CASNQTAIRNSLLHF	TGTGCCAGCAACCAAACAGCGATTAGAAATTCACTCCTCCACTTT
TRBD1	TRBV2	TRBJ2-7	NA	CASSEGRGPYEQYF	TGTGCCAGCAGTGAAGGCAGGGGGCCGTACGAGCAGTACTTC